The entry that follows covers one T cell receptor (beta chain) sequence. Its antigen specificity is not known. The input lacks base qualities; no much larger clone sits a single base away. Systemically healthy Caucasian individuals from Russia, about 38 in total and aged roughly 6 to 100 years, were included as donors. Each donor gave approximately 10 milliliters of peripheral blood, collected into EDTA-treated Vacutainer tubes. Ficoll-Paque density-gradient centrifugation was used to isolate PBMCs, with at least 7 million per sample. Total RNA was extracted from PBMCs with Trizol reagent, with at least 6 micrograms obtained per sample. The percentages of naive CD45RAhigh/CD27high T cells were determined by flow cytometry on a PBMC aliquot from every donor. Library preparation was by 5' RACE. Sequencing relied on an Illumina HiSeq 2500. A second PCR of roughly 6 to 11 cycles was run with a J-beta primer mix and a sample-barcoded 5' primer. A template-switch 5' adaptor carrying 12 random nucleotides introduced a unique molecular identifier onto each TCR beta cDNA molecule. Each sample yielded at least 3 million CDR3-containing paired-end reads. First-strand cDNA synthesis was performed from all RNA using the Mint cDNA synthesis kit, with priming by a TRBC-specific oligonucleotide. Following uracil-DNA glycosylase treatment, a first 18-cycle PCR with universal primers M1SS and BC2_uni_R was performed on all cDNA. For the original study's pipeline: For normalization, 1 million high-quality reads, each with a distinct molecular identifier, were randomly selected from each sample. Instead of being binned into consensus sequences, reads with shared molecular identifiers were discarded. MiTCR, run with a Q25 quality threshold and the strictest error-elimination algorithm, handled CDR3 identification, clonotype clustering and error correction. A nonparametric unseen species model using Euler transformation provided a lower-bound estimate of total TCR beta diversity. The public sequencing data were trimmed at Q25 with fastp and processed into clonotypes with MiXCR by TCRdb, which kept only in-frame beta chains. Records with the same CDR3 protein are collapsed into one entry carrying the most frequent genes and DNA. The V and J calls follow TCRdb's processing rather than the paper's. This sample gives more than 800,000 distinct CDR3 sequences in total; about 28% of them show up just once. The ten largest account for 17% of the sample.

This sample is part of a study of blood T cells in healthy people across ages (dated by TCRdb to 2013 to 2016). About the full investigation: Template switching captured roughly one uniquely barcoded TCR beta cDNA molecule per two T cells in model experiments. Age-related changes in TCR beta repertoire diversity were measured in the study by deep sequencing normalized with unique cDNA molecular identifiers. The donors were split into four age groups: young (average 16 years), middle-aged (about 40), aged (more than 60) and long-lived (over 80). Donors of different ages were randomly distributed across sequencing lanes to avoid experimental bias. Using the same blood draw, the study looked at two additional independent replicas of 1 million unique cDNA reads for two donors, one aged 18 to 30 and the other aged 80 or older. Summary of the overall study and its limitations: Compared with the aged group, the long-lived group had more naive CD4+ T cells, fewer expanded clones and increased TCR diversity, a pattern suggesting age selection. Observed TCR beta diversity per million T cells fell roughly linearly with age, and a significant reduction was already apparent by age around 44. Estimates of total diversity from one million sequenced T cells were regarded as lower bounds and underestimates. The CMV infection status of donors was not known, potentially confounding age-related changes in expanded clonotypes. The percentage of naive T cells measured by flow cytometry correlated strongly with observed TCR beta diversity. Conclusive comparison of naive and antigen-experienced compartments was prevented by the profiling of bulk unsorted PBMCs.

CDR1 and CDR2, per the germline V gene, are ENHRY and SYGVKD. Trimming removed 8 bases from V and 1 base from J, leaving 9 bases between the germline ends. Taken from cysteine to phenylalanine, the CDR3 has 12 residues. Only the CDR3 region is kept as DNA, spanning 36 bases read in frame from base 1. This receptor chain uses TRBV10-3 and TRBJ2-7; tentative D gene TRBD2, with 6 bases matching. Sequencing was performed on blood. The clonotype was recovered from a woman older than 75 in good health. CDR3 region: CAIAAGSYEQYF. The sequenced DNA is TGTGCCATCGCCGCGGGGTCCTACGAGCAGTACTTC.